What follows describes a single T cell receptor beta chain. Here immunoSEQ multiplex PCR was the method, and the copy in TCRdb shows in-frame clones only, minus some. The sample comprises 950,000 to 1,100,000 clones, 65% to 75% of which are singletons, and about 1.5% rests with the top ten. This sample is drawn from a study of shared clonotypes between healthy human individuals. Germline lookup yields CDR1 SGHRS and CDR2 YFSETQ. The CDR3 has 16 amino acids. Trimming cost V 0 bases and J 7 bases; bases outside gene matches: 12. The sequenced sample consisted of memory CD4+ T cells sorted from blood. Subset reported: CD45RA-negative fraction. V gene TRBV5-1 combines with J gene TRBJ2-7, with 8 bases matching TRBD1. This sequence was found in a man aged 18 to 29 in good health. The CDR3 reads CASSLGFGQGLWEQYF. The CDR3 region has the DNA TGCGCCAGCAGCTTGGGGTTCGGACAGGGCCTGTGGGAGCAGTACTTC.